A few counts support the clone carrying this TCR beta chain. Antigen: not known. This record comes from a study of cytotoxic CD8 clonotypes in ibrutinib-treated CLL. At the level of the study: Sequencing produced an average of roughly 280,000 productive templates and 85,000 to 100,000 productive rearrangements per sample.

Study outcomes and limitations: At the start, clonality exceeded age-matched healthy donors and followed circulating CD8+ T-cell counts. The study found public clonotypes uncommon, contracting or stable on treatment. Samples were collected at differing times from sustained-remission and progressing patients.

Produced via immunoSEQ multiplex PCR; TCRdb's table is partial and in-frame only. The sample shows hundreds of thousands of clones, less than 75% of them seen only once. Per the germline V gene, CDR1 is MNHEY and CDR2 is SMNVEV (reference sequence). With 7 bases removed from V and 1 base from J, the gap between germline ends came to 10 bases. The CDR3 is 14 amino acids. The rearrangement joins TRBV27 to TRBJ2-2; D is unclear. Here the sequenced sample was PBMCs, taken after 24 months of ibrutinib treatment. The sequence was obtained from a human donor with chronic lymphocytic leukemia. The CDR3: CASTGFENTGELFF. In DNA, the CDR3 is TGTGCCAGCACAGGCTTCGAGAACACCGGGGAGCTGTTTTTT.